These T cell receptor beta chains were read from a single sample in a study of tumor-infiltrating lymphocytes in oesophageal squamous cell carcinoma. TCRdb redid the calling of the PCR reads with MiXCR, one entry per CDR3 protein. The sample includes 16,000 or so distinct CDR3 sequences, 40% to 55% of them seen just once. The sequenced sample consisted of esophageal tumor tissue. These receptors originate from a male donor with esophageal squamous cell carcinoma. Each CDR3 is given with its conserved first and last residue. Each record gives: D gene, J gene, V gene, clone size, CDR3 DNA, CDR3 protein. A D gene is named only where the DNA matches it firmly. Only some rows state a clone size, as once, few, many or a class for expanded clones.

NA,TRBJ2-7,TRBV7-3,NA,TGTGCCAGCAGCCCCCCCAGTGCAGGGCTCTTAAGGGAGCAGTACTTC,CASSPPSAGLLREQYF
TRBD2,TRBJ2-5,TRBV7-2,NA,TGTGCCAGCAGCTTGCTAGCGGGACTCCAAGAGACCCAGTACTTC,CASSLLAGLQETQYF
NA,TRBJ2-4,TRBV7-2,NA,TGTGCCAGCAGCTTAATGTACAACATTCAGTACTTC,CASSLMYNIQYF
NA,TRBJ2-5,TRBV24-1,many,TGTGCCACCAGTGGTGTCGGCCAAGAGACCCAGTACTTC,CATSGVGQETQYF
NA,TRBJ2-7,TRBV12-3/TRBV12-4,NA,TGTGCCAGCAGTTTGGATAGGATCCGCGAGCAGTACTTC,CASSLDRIREQYF
NA,TRBJ2-2,TRBV14,NA,TGTGCCAGCAGCCCGTTAGAACGAACGAACACCGGGGAGCTGTTTTTT,CASSPLERTNTGELFF
NA,TRBJ2-7,TRBV7-2,NA,TGTGCCAGCAGCCCCTCCTACGAGCAGTACTTC,CASSPSYEQYF
NA,TRBJ2-3,TRBV7-2,medium-sized,TGTGCCAGCAGCTTAGGAGGAGCTTTGGCAGATACGCAGTATTTT,CASSLGGALADTQYF
NA,TRBJ2-1,TRBV14,few,TGTGCCAGCAGCCACCCCGGTGGGGCCAATGAGCAGTTCTTC,CASSHPGGANEQFF
NA,TRBJ2-3,TRBV23-1,NA,TGCGCCAGCTTAAGGGCCTCGCGCACAGATACGCAGTATTTT,CASLRASRTDTQYF
TRBD2,TRBJ2-3,TRBV7-8,NA,TGTGCCAGCAGCTACACTAGCGGGAGATCCGCAGATACGCAGTATTTT,CASSYTSGRSADTQYF
TRBD1,TRBJ2-3,TRBV27,many,TGTGCCAGCAACACGAACAGGGGCCGTAGCACAGATACGCAGTATTTT,CASNTNRGRSTDTQYF
NA,TRBJ2-5,TRBV7-6,NA,TGTGCTAGCAGCTTAGGTGGGCCCCCAGAGACCCAGTACTTC,CASSLGGPPETQYF
TRBD2,TRBJ2-1,TRBV6-1,NA,TGTGCCAGCAGTCCCAGGACTAGCGGGCCGTACAATGAGCAGTTCTTC,CASSPRTSGPYNEQFF
TRBD2,TRBJ2-1,TRBV19,NA,TGTGCCAGTAAAGGCCTAGCGGGGGGGCGCGGTGAGCAGTTCTTC,CASKGLAGGRGEQFF
TRBD1,TRBJ2-1,TRBV7-2,NA,TGTGCCAGCAGCCCGAAGGACAGGGGCTACAATGAGCAGTTCTTC,CASSPKDRGYNEQFF
TRBD2,TRBJ2-5,TRBV12-3/TRBV12-4,NA,TGTGCCAGCAGTACAAGACTAGCGGGAGGAGGGGAGACCCAGTACTTC,CASSTRLAGGGETQYF
TRBD2,TRBJ2-5,TRBV7-2,few,TGTGCCAGCAGCTTTATTAGCGGGACTCAAGAGACCCAGTACTTC,CASSFISGTQETQYF
TRBD1,TRBJ2-7,TRBV12-3/TRBV12-4,medium-sized,TGTGCCAGCAGTACACCCGGGACAGGGGCTAGGGAGCAGTACTTC,CASSTPGTGAREQYF
TRBD1,TRBJ2-7,TRBV28,many,TGTGCCAGCAGTTTTGGCGACAGGGACGAGCAGTACTTC,CASSFGDRDEQYF
NA,TRBJ1-1,TRBV7-2,NA,TGTGCCAGCAGTCCACAGATGAACACTGAAGCTTTCTTT,CASSPQMNTEAFF
NA,TRBJ2-7,TRBV19,many,TGTGCCAGTAGTATTCGAGAGGGGATCTACGAGCAGTACTTC,CASSIREGIYEQYF
NA,TRBJ1-1,TRBV7-3,NA,TGTGCCAGCAGCGAACGGGGGATGAACACTGAAGCTTTCTTT,CASSERGMNTEAFF
TRBD1,TRBJ2-7,TRBV28,NA,TGTGCCAGCAGCCAGGATCATGGAGGGGACAGGGGAAATTCACCCCTCCACTTC,CASSQDHGGDRGNSPLHF
NA,TRBJ2-1,TRBV7-3,medium-sized,TGTGCCAGCAGCCTTTTAGCCGGGAGTGCCTACAATGAGCAGTTCTTC,CASSLLAGSAYNEQFF
NA,TRBJ2-7,TRBV6-2/TRBV6-3,many,TGTGCCAGCAGGCTACGGACAGCGACCTACGAGCAGTACTTC,CASRLRTATYEQYF
TRBD1,TRBJ2-7,TRBV10-2,many,TGCGCCAGCAGGAGGACAGGGAGCTCCTACGAGCAGTACTTC,CASRRTGSSYEQYF
NA,TRBJ2-1,TRBV7-3,once,TGTGCCAGCAGCTTAAAGGGGGGTAGCTCCTACAATGAGCAGTTCTTC,CASSLKGGSSYNEQFF
NA,TRBJ2-7,TRBV7-6,hyperexpanded,TGTGCCAGCAGCTCGGGGTCGGGGCAGGGCCCCTACGAGCAGTACTTC,CASSSGSGQGPYEQYF
TRBD1,TRBJ2-1,TRBV5-3,NA,TGTGCCAGCAGCTTGAGACAGGGGGCGCGGGGCAATGAGCAGTTCTTC,CASSLRQGARGNEQFF
TRBD2,TRBJ2-1,TRBV12-3/TRBV12-4,few,TGTGCCAGCAGCTCTCAGCTAGCGGGAGTGGGTGAGCAGTTCTTC,CASSSQLAGVGEQFF
NA,TRBJ2-7,TRBV5-1,many,TGCGCCAGCAGCTTGGCCACGGGGGCCGTCTTCTCCTACGAGCAGTACTTC,CASSLATGAVFSYEQYF
TRBD2,TRBJ2-7,TRBV6-1,medium-sized,TGTGCCAGCAGTGAGAGACTAGCGGGAGCGCAGTACTTC,CASSERLAGAQYF